A selection of T cell receptor beta chains follows, all from one sample in a study of cytomegalovirus exposure and HLA in healthy donors. Measured with immunoSEQ multiplex PCR; TCRdb has only the in-frame clones, and not every one. This table has around 99,000 clones, around 77% appearing once. Specimen: PBMCs. These receptors were obtained from a man aged 35 to 55 in good health and CMV-seronegative. Each CDR3 is given with its conserved first and last residue. The D gene is left open where the match is weak. Size is omitted from some rows. Given values are once, few, many or a class for expanded clones.

size	J	V	D	CDR3	DNA
NA	TRBJ1-4	TRBV19	TRBD1	CASSIGQGSTNEKLFF	TGTGCCAGTAGTATCGGACAGGGGTCAACTAATGAAAAACTGTTTTTT
NA	TRBJ1-3	TRBV9	NA	CASSVGGGPGNTIYF	TGTGCCAGCAGCGTAGGGGGGGGTCCTGGAAACACCATATATTTT
NA	TRBJ1-3	TRBV4-1	TRBD1	CASSQDQGDSISGNTIYF	TGCGCCAGCAGCCAAGATCAGGGGGACAGCATCTCTGGAAACACCATATATTTT
NA	TRBJ1-2	TRBV7-2	NA	CASSLGDIRYGYTF	TGTGCCAGCAGCTTAGGGGACATTAGGTATGGCTACACCTTC
NA	TRBJ2-5	TRBV5-1	TRBD2	CASSLGGGAVFETQYF	TGCGCCAGCAGCTTGGGCGGGGGGGCCGTTTTTGAGACCCAGTACTTC
NA	TRBJ1-2	TRBV28	NA	CASSSDPATGLAYGYTF	TGTGCCAGCAGTTCAGATCCGGCCACAGGGTTGGCCTATGGCTACACCTTC
NA	TRBJ1-2	TRBV30	NA	CAWSVRGLNGGYTF	TGTGCCTGGAGTGTGCGGGGGCTAAATGGTGGCTACACCTTC
NA	TRBJ1-5	TRBV7-3	NA	CASSSGANQPQHF	TGTGCCAGCAGCTCCGGTGCCAATCAGCCCCAGCATTTT
NA	TRBJ1-2	TRBV6-5	NA	CASSYLRDTFYGYTF	TGTGCCAGCAGTTACCTCCGGGACACTTTTTATGGCTACACCTTC
NA	TRBJ1-1	TRBV11-2	NA	CASSLGPGANTEAFF	TGTGCCAGCAGCTTAGGGCCAGGGGCTAACACTGAAGCTTTCTTT
NA	TRBJ2-7	TRBV29-1	TRBD2	CSVGLAGEQYF	TGCAGCGTTGGGCTAGCGGGCGAGCAGTACTTC
NA	TRBJ2-1	TRBV4-1	TRBD2	CASSQTTGTSGNEQFF	TGCGCCAGCAGCCAGACAACCGGGACTAGCGGCAATGAGCAGTTCTTC
few	TRBJ2-3	TRBV5-6	TRBD2	CASSLPSGGFSTDTQYF	TGTGCCAGCAGCTTGCCTAGCGGGGGGTTTAGCACAGATACGCAGTATTTT
few	TRBJ1-1	TRBV28	NA	CASSLFWGQRGMNTEAFF	TGTGCCAGCAGTTTATTCTGGGGACAACGGGGAATGAACACTGAAGCTTTCTTT
few	TRBJ2-1	TRBV2	NA	CASRERQNEQFF	TGTGCCAGCAGGGAGCGACAGAATGAGCAGTTCTTC
NA	TRBJ1-1	TRBV2	TRBD1	CASKGGTGGLDLMNTEAFF	TGTGCCAGCAAAGGCGGAACAGGGGGCCTAGACCTAATGAACACTGAAGCTTTCTTT
few	TRBJ2-7	TRBV2	TRBD1	CASRGTGPADF	TGTGCCAGCAGGGGGACAGGGCCCGCTGACTTC
few	TRBJ2-7	TRBV5-4	TRBD1	CASSNRGSSYEQYF	TGTGCCAGCAGCAACAGGGGGAGCTCCTACGAGCAGTACTTC
NA	TRBJ1-5	TRBV27	NA	CASSSLRTDNQPQHF	TGTGCCAGCAGTTCCCTCCGGACAGATAATCAGCCCCAGCATTTT
NA	TRBJ1-3	TRBV28	NA	CASSPQDVTGNTIYF	TGTGCCAGCAGTCCCCAGGATGTCACTGGAAACACCATATATTTT
NA	TRBJ2-3	TRBV5-1	NA	CASSLTTNTQYF	TGCGCCAGCAGCCTAACAACTAATACGCAGTATTTT
NA	TRBJ1-6	TRBV5-1	NA	CASSYAGENSPLHF	TGCGCCAGCAGCTATGCGGGGGAGAATTCACCCCTCCACTTT
few	TRBJ2-7	TRBV5-6	NA	CASTPMEGRVLSYEQYF	TGTGCCAGCACCCCTATGGAGGGCAGGGTTTTATCCTACGAGCAGTACTTC
NA	TRBJ1-1	TRBV20-1	NA	CSGRGATEAFF	TGCAGTGGTAGGGGGGCCACTGAAGCTTTCTTT
NA	TRBJ1-2	TRBV1	NA	CTSSRLQNHYGYTF	TGCACCAGCAGCCGACTACAGAACCACTATGGCTACACCTTC
NA	TRBJ1-5	TRBV27	TRBD1	CASSLTGLQPQHF	TGTGCCAGCAGTTTGACAGGGCTTCAGCCCCAGCATTTT
NA	TRBJ2-5	TRBV2	TRBD2	CASNPAGGYQETQYF	TGTGCCAGCAATCCAGCGGGGGGTTACCAAGAGACCCAGTACTTC
NA	TRBJ2-5	TRBV15	NA	CATSPRGRGGYETQYF	TGTGCCACCAGTCCTAGAGGCAGAGGGGGTTATGAGACCCAGTACTTC
NA	TRBJ2-3	TRBV15	TRBD2	CATSRDRREGSLDTQYF	TGTGCCACCAGCAGAGATCGACGGGAGGGGTCCCTTGATACGCAGTATTTT
NA	TRBJ2-7	TRBV21-1	NA	CASSKDGTSYEQYF	TGTGCCAGCAGCAAAGATGGGACATCCTACGAGCAGTACTTC
NA	TRBJ2-3	TRBV5-1	TRBD2	CASSHTLSGSLWQYF	TGCGCCAGCAGCCATACCCTTAGCGGGAGTTTGTGGCAGTATTTT
NA	TRBJ2-1	TRBV28	TRBD1	CASMNPTGTYNEQFF	TGTGCCAGCATGAACCCGACAGGGACCTACAATGAGCAGTTCTTC
few	TRBJ1-2	TRBV10-3	NA	CAIYKAGERRDYGYTF	TGTGCCATCTACAAAGCAGGGGAAAGACGCGACTATGGCTACACCTTC
NA	TRBJ1-1	TRBV6-1	TRBD1	CASRGVTGMNTEAFF	TGTGCCAGCAGGGGGGTGACAGGGATGAACACTGAAGCTTTCTTT
NA	TRBJ1-5	TRBV18	TRBD1	CASSGGQGTDQPQHF	TGTGCCAGCTCAGGTGGACAGGGGACGGATCAGCCCCAGCATTTT
NA	TRBJ2-7	TRBV30	NA	CALAREQGSYEQYF	TGTGCCCTGGCTAGGGAACAGGGATCCTACGAGCAGTACTTC
NA	TRBJ1-2	TRBV6-1	TRBD1	CASRGDRGWYGYTF	TGTGCCAGCAGAGGAGACAGGGGTTGGTATGGCTACACCTTC
few	TRBJ2-7	TRBV4-2	TRBD2	CASRLTSGRWDEQYF	TGTGCCAGCAGGCTGACTAGCGGGAGGTGGGACGAGCAGTACTTC
NA	TRBJ2-2	TRBV2	TRBD1	CASSVRPGGVGELFF	TGTGCCAGCAGTGTAAGGCCAGGGGGCGTCGGGGAGCTGTTTTTT
NA	TRBJ2-3	TRBV11-2	TRBD2	CASRPLGTSGYTSTDTQYF	TGTGCCAGCAGACCACTCGGGACTAGCGGGTACACTAGCACAGATACGCAGTATTTT
NA	TRBJ2-7	TRBV29-1	TRBD2	CSVGASGSSYEQYF	TGCAGCGTTGGGGCTAGCGGGAGCAGTTACGAGCAGTACTTC
NA	TRBJ2-7	TRBV13	TRBD1	CASSRDSHYEQYF	TGTGCCAGCAGCCGGGACAGCCACTACGAGCAGTACTTC
NA	TRBJ1-5	TRBV28	NA	CASSFSDISNQPQHF	TGTGCCAGCAGTTTTAGCGATATTAGCAATCAGCCCCAGCATTTT
NA	TRBJ1-2	TRBV27	TRBD1	CASSRDSIYGYTF	TGTGCCAGCAGTAGGGACAGCATCTATGGCTACACCTTC
NA	TRBJ1-2	TRBV28	TRBD1	CASSSGTGLANYGYTF	TGTGCCAGCAGTTCCGGGACAGGGTTGGCTAACTATGGCTACACCTTC
NA	TRBJ2-1	TRBV6-5	NA	CASIDGGIEQFF	TGTGCCAGCATAGATGGCGGGATTGAGCAGTTCTTC
NA	TRBJ2-1	TRBV27	NA	CASSLPGFGDEQFF	TGTGCCAGCAGTTTACCCGGGTTCGGCGATGAGCAGTTCTTC
NA	TRBJ2-1	TRBV7-2	NA	CASSLALSRNNEQFF	TGTGCCAGCAGCTTAGCGTTAAGCAGGAACAATGAGCAGTTCTTC
NA	TRBJ2-7	TRBV29-1	NA	CSVRDTSYEQYF	TGCAGCGTCCGGGACACATCCTACGAGCAGTACTTC
NA	TRBJ1-4	TRBV18	NA	CASSPQLVKLFF	TGTGCCAGCTCACCACAACTAGTAAAACTGTTTTTT
NA	TRBJ2-2	TRBV6-1	NA	CASMGTGNTGELFF	TGTGCCAGCATGGGAACAGGGAACACCGGGGAGCTGTTTTTT
NA	TRBJ2-1	TRBV6-5	NA	CASSYSPTNNEQFF	TGTGCCAGCAGTTACTCGCCTACCAACAATGAGCAGTTCTTC
NA	TRBJ2-3	TRBV6-1	NA	CASGQLSTDTQYF	TGTGCCAGTGGACAACTCAGCACAGATACGCAGTATTTT
NA	TRBJ2-7	TRBV7-3	NA	CASSLPHATSYEQYF	TGTGCCAGCAGCCTACCCCACGCAACCTCCTACGAGCAGTACTTC